Described below is a single T cell receptor beta chain sequence and its context. This entry is derived from a study of control samples from healthy donors and cancer patients. Trimming shortened V by 0 bases and J by 4 bases, and 8 bases separated the two germline ends. This CDR3 has 14 residues. Germline-derived CDR1 and CDR2 are SGDLS and YYNGEE. TCRdb's table, derived via immunoSEQ multiplex PCR, lists solely in-frame clones and lacks some. The table includes 230,000 or so clones, about 93% detected once. Specimen: blood. The chain joins TRBV9 to TRBJ1-5; possibly TRBD1 for D (6 bases). This receptor was obtained from a man aged 50 to 60 in good health. The CDR3 coding sequence is TGTGCCAGCAGCGTAGGGGGGCCAAATCAGCCCCAGCATTTT. Protein: CASSVGGPNQPQHF.